This T cell receptor (beta chain) was observed in a study of blood T cell repertoires in COVID-19. Study information: The United States, Italy and Spain supplied acute and convalescent COVID-19 samples. T cells, B-cell-depleted T cells, or PBMCs provided the cDNA or gDNA that served as material.

This clone was detected only once. The V gene's germline CDR1 is LGHNA and CDR2 YSLEER. V shed 3 bases, J shed 7 bases, and the junction held 9 bases outside the gene matches. The CDR3 length is 15 residues. Methods used by the authors: Estimation of nucleated cell counts relied on the amplification of reference gene primers. Clones were read by immunoSEQ multiplex PCR, and TCRdb kept only the in-frame ones, dropping some. That table gives V, J and clone size, and the DNA gave D and trimming. The sample holds over 300,000 clones, about 90% seen once. The sequence was obtained from a man between 40 and 49 years old with acute or convalescent COVID-19. The sample was peripheral blood. The chain uses TRBV4-3 and TRBJ2-1; TRBD2 matches 7 bases. The CDR3, as DNA: TGCGCCAGCAGCCAGGGCCGGGGGGACGGTAATGAGCAGTTCTTC. This translates into CASSQGRGDGNEQFF.